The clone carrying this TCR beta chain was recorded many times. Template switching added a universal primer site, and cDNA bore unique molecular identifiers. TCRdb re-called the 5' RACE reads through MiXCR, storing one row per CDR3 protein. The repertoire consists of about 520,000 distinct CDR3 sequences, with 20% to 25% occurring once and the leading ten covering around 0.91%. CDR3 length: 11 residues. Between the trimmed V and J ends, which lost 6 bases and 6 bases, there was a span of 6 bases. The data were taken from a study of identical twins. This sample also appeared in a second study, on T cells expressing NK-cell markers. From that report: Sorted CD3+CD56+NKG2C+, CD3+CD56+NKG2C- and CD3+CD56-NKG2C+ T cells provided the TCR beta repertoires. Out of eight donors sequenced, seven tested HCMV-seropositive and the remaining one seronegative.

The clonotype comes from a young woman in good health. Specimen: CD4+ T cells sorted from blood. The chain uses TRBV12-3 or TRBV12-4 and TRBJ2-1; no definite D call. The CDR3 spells CASRTFNEQFF. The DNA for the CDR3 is TGTGCCAGCAGAACATTCAATGAGCAGTTCTTC.